This T cell receptor (beta chain) appears in the sequencing data of a study of cytomegalovirus exposure and HLA in healthy donors. PCR used 60 Vbeta primers and 13 Jbeta primers. Original data processing: A later analysis counted tens of millions of unique TCR beta chains, some 12 million shared. Assay used: immunoSEQ multiplex PCR; TCRdb lists only in-frame clones, some missing. The DNA gave D and trimming, while V, J and clone size come from that table. This sample has roughly 100,000 clones, with 75% to 85% found just once. V lost 0 bases and J 1 base, leaving 7 bases between the germline ends. Germline CDR1 is SGDLS and CDR2 is YYNGEE. This CDR3 region has 14 residues.

This chain connects TRBV9 to TRBJ1-1, with D uncertain. The specimen was PBMCs. The clonotype originates from a man aged 50-60 years in good health and CMV-seronegative. The CDR3 loop is CASSVGAANTEAFF. DNA of the CDR3: TGTGCCAGCAGCGTAGGGGCAGCGAACACTGAAGCTTTCTTT.